These 19 T cell receptor beta chains share one sample of origin, sequenced in a study of blood T cell repertoires in COVID-19. The method was immunoSEQ multiplex PCR; TCRdb's version includes in-frame clones alone and lacks a portion of them. Here the sample spans 84,000 or so clones, roughly 84% being singletons. Sample: peripheral blood. The receptors come from a man in his 70s with acute or convalescent COVID-19.

This clone appeared a single time. The CDR3 loop reads CASSRAGRETQYF. CDR3 bases: TGTGCCAGCAGCCGAGCGGGGAGAGAGACCCAGTACTTC. The genes are TRBV12-3 or TRBV12-4 and TRBJ2-5; 7 positions match TRBD2. This CDR3 spans 13 amino acids. The V gene end was trimmed by 6 bases and the J gene end by 4 bases; junction bases not matched to a gene: 5.

This chain connects TRBV10-1 to TRBJ2-1, with no clear D. The germline gives CDR1 WNHNN, CDR2 SYGVQD (reference sequence). The CDR3 runs to 10 residues. V was pared by 9 bases and J by 8 bases, with 8 bases between. In DNA, the CDR3 is TGCGCCAGGCCTCGCGATGAGCAGTTCTTC. It specifies CARPRDEQFF.

This clone was counted a few times. The rearrangement joins TRBV23-1 to TRBJ2-7; D ambiguous. TRBV23-1 is annotated as an ORF whose role is uncertain. This CDR3 contains 16 residues. V was trimmed by 0 bases and J by 9 bases, leaving 21 bases between them. CDR3 loop: CASSQSHPGSPFVQYV. Here the CDR3 DNA reads TGCGCCAGCAGTCAATCCCACCCCGGGTCTCCCTTCGTGCAGTACGTC.

This rearrangement joins TRBV7-6 to TRBJ2-7; D ambiguous. CDR1 SGHVS and CDR2 FNYEAQ come from the germline V gene. The CDR3 has 14 amino acids. V dropped 4 bases and J dropped 4 bases, with 14 bases sitting between them. The CDR3 DNA reads as TGTGCCAGCAGCTCAGTGGCAGAAATTTACGAGCAGTACGTC. This sequence encodes CASSSVAEIYEQYV.

The genes are TRBV6-5 and TRBJ1-2, with TRBD1 as a possible D gene (6 bases). The CDR3 consists of 13 residues. The germline CDR1 and CDR2 sequences are MNHEY and SVGAGI. V lost 2 bases and J lost 4, with 8 bases in between. CDR3 protein: CASSYGGGYGYTF. CDR3 DNA: TGTGCCAGCAGTTACGGGGGCGGCTATGGCTACACCTTC.

The chain carries TRBV7-9 and TRBJ1-6; 8 bases are shared with TRBD1. CDR3 length: 18 residues. The germline CDR1 and CDR2 sequences are SEHNR and FQNEAQ (reference sequence). J lost 9 bases, V lost 2 bases, and 15 bases had no gene match. The CDR3 DNA sequence: TGTGCCAGCAGCTTATCGCCCTTTGGGACAGGAAAGGGTTCACCCCTCCACTTT. Protein product: CASSLSPFGTGKGSPLHF. Full variable domain (rest looked up from reference TRBV7-9 and TRBJ1-6): DTGVSQNPRHKITKRGQNVTFRCDPISEHNRLYWYRQTLGQGPEFLTYFQNEAQLEKSRLLSDRFSAERPKGSFSTLEIQRTEQGDSAMYLCASSLSPFGTGKGSPLHFGNGTRLTVT.

The J gene is TRBJ2-7, the V gene TRBV5-1; tentatively, D is TRBD2 (5 bases). Germline assignment: CDR1 SGHRS and CDR2 YFSETQ. This CDR3 has 17 amino acids. V lost 4 bases and J 2 bases, leaving 22 bases between the germline ends. CDR3 in amino acids: CASSAGTALQLTYEQYF. CDR3 nucleotides: TGCGCCAGCAGCGCGGGTACAGCGCTCCAACTGACCTACGAGCAGTACTTC.

The V call is TRBV28, the J call TRBJ1-2, with TRBD1 as a possible D gene (6 bases). Looked up from germline, CDR1 is MDHEN and CDR2 is SYDVKM. This CDR3 has 15 residues. V lost 5 bases, J lost 4 bases, and 17 bases lay in between. The DNA for the CDR3 is TGTGCCAGCAGTCCGCAACAGGGCTCTCTCTATGGCTACACCTTC. Translation gives CASSPQQGSLYGYTF.

This clone was seen a handful of times. V usage is TRBV3-1 (or the pseudogene TRBV3-2) and J usage is TRBJ1-4; TRBD1 matches 9 bases. V shed 4 bases and J 5 bases; nucleotides not matched to a gene: 2. CDR3 length: 14 residues. CDR1 LGHDT and CDR2 YNNKEL come from the germline V gene (reference sequence). This CDR3 reads CASSPQGANEKLFF. The CDR3 DNA sequence: TGTGCCAGCAGCCCACAGGGGGCAAATGAAAAACTGTTTTTT.

The chain is built from TRBV10-1 and TRBJ2-1; 11 bases align to TRBD2. V lost 6 bases to trimming and J lost 5 bases; unmatched junction nucleotides: 6. Germline V CDR1 and CDR2: WNHNN, SYGVQD (reference sequence). CDR3 length: 15 residues. The CDR3 protein is CASSSTSGGNNEQFF. The CDR3 nucleotides read TGCGCCAGCAGCAGCACTAGCGGGGGAAACAATGAGCAGTTCTTC.

The chain joins TRBV4-1 to TRBJ2-7; D is possibly TRBD1 (6 bases). Trimming pared 10 bases from V and 3 bases from J, leaving 25 bases between. Looked up from germline, CDR1 is MGHRA and CDR2 is YSYEKL. The CDR3 covers 16 residues. Here the CDR3 DNA reads TGCGCCACCCGCTACACAGGGTGGATGGAATACTACGAGCAGTACGTC. Encoded protein: CATRYTGWMEYYEQYV.

This clone was seen only a few times. The sample holds other DNA sequences that translate to the same CDR3. This chain uses TRBV28 with TRBJ1-4; TRBD1 aligns across 10 bases. CDR3 length: 15 amino acids. J was trimmed by 6 bases and V by 7 bases; bases with no gene match: 8. Germline CDR1 is MDHEN and CDR2 is SYDVKM. The CDR3 sequence: CASTSPGTGDEKLFF. The CDR3 DNA follows: TGTGCCAGCACTTCCCCCGGGACAGGGGATGAAAAACTGTTTTTT.

Comment on this clone: At one boundary the junction diverges from the germline segment, which might be a read error. This rearrangement joins TRBV4-1 to TRBJ1-6; tentative D call: TRBD1 (6 bases). CDR1 and CDR2 (germline): MGHRA, YSYEKL. The CDR3 is made up of 13 amino acids. The DNA for the CDR3 is TGCCCCAGCAGCCGCCCAGGGGATTCACCCCTCCACTTT. It yields the protein CPSSRPGDSPLHF.

The chain carries TRBV15 and TRBJ2-3; the match to TRBD2 covers 13 bases. V lost 1 base, J lost 2 bases, and 6 bases stayed unmatched. Germline V gives CDR1 LNHNV, CDR2 YYDKDF (reference sequence). The CDR3 has 18 residues. The CDR3 nucleotides read TGTGCCACCAGCAGAGGAGAAACTAGCGGGGGGGCCACAGATACGCAGTATTTT. As protein: CATSRGETSGGATDTQYF.

A few counts support this clone. The rearrangement links TRBV5-1 to TRBJ2-7, with D maybe TRBD2 (6 bases). CDR1 and CDR2 (germline): SGHRS, YFSETQ. The CDR3 extends over 15 amino acids. Trimming took off 6 bases at V and 2 bases at J, with 18 bases between the two ends. CDR3 DNA sequence: TGCGCCAGCAAGTCTCTGGGGGGAGAACCCTACGAGCAGTACTTC. Its translation is CASKSLGGEPYEQYF.

CDR3 amino acids: CASSVDNYYEQYF. For the CDR3, the DNA is TGTGCCAGCAGTGTGGACAACTACTACGAGCAGTACTTC. The J gene is TRBJ2-7, the V gene TRBV12-3 or TRBV12-4, with D perhaps TRBD1 (5 bases). CDR3 length: 13 residues. V lost 5 bases and J 3 bases, leaving 11 bases between the germline ends.

The V call is TRBV27, the J call TRBJ1-1; 8 bases line up with TRBD1. V was clipped by 5 bases and J by 4 bases; unmatched bases: 9. Per germline, CDR1 MNHEY and CDR2 SMNVEV (reference sequence). The CDR3 extends over 15 amino acids. The CDR3 loop reads CASSPGQGWPTEAFF. For the CDR3, the DNA is TGTGCCAGCAGTCCAGGACAGGGTTGGCCCACTGAAGCTTTCTTT.

This clone was detected once. This chain links TRBV10-1 with TRBJ1-2; the D gene is possibly TRBD1 (5 bases). V dropped 7 bases and J dropped 0 bases, with 18 bases sitting between them. The CDR3 length is 16 residues. Germline V gene data show CDR1 as WNHNN and CDR2 as SYGVQD (reference sequence). The CDR3 DNA reads TGCGCCAGCACAACCCCGTGGGGGGATGCTAACTATGGCTACACCTTC. Amino acids: CASTTPWGDANYGYTF.

This rearrangement joins TRBV4-1 to TRBJ2-3, with TRBD1 identical over 10 bases. This CDR3 has 19 amino acids. V gave up 1 base and J gave up 2 bases; unmatched junction bases: 12. Looked up from germline, CDR1 is MGHRA and CDR2 is YSYEKL. Written as DNA, the CDR3 is TGCGCCAGCAGCCAAGCGTCCCGACAGGGGGCCTCCTCCACAGATACGCAGTATTTT. This sequence encodes CASSQASRQGASSTDTQYF.